This T cell receptor (beta chain) was recorded in a study of T cells in Graves' hyperthyroidism and ophthalmopathy. On the study more broadly: Peripheral blood specimens were obtained at initial diagnosis, prior to any treatment. Study findings and constraints: The model identified upcoming ophthalmopathy a median approximately six months ahead of onset.

Amplified TCR beta CDR3 regions came from RNA transcripts. The study used the HTBI primer set for a first-round RT-PCR of the TCR CDR3. From the multiplex PCR reads, TCRdb called clonotypes with MiXCR, one entry per CDR3 protein. Of hundreds of thousands of distinct CDR3 sequences in the sample, roughly 15% are singletons; the top ten hold under 3.5%. This clonotype turned up a few times. Its antigen remains unknown. Trimming removed 8 bases from V and 3 bases from J, with 17 bases in between. Germline CDR1 reads MNHEY; CDR2 reads SMNVEV (reference sequence). The CDR3 spans 15 residues. The origin of this receptor is a woman between 40 and 55 years old with Graves' ophthalmopathy. The sequencing sample was made of blood. The rearrangement uses TRBV27 and TRBJ2-1; a possible D gene is TRBD2 (6 bases). CDR3 nucleotide sequence: TGTGCCAGCGCAAACGCGGGACGAGGCTACAATGAGCAGTTCTTC. Translation gives CASANAGRGYNEQFF.